The 20 T cell receptor beta chains reported below all come from one sample, sequenced in a study of blood T cell repertoires in COVID-19 (dated by TCRdb to 2018 to 2021). Library method: the immunoSEQ multiplex PCR assay. TCRdb holds this immuneACCESS table with in-frame rearrangements only. Some clones are missing; in checked studies, unresolved V genes explain under half, and the rest has no known cause. Here the sample has around 370,000 clones; about 90% occur a single time. The ten largest clones add up to over 6% of the sample. Sequencing input: peripheral blood. Receptor source: a woman in her forties or fifties with COVID-19, enrolled during active disease.

V is TRBV2 and J is TRBJ2-1, with D tentatively TRBD2 (5 bases). The CDR3 totals 15 residues. CDR1 is SNHLY and CDR2 is FYNNEI in the germline V gene. V was trimmed by 5 bases and J by 5 bases, leaving 16 bases between them. The CDR3 DNA follows: TGTGCCAGCAGTAGGGAGCTGAGTTCGAACAATGAGCAGTTCTTC. Protein product: CASSRELSSNNEQFF.

The J gene is TRBJ1-2, the V gene TRBV10-2, with 7 bases aligning to TRBD1. From germline, CDR1 is WSHSY and CDR2 SAAADI. With V trimmed by 6 bases and J by 5 bases, 9 bases remained unmatched. The CDR3 loop spans 14 amino acids. DNA of the CDR3: TGCGCCAGCAGCTCGACAGGGTTGGGGTATGGCTACACCTTC. Its protein is CASSSTGLGYGYTF.

The chain joins TRBV6-1 to TRBJ2-1; D is uncertain. Germline V gene data show CDR1 as MNHNS and CDR2 as SASEGT. The CDR3 has 17 amino acids. V gave up 2 bases and J gave up 6 bases, with 20 bases separating them. CDR3 sequence reads: CASSEFRLSAVSNEQFF. In DNA form, the CDR3 reads TGTGCCAGCAGTGAATTCCGACTTTCGGCTGTTAGCAATGAGCAGTTCTTC.

This chain uses TRBV6-2 or TRBV6-3 with TRBJ1-6, with 7 bases lining up with TRBD1. The CDR3 is 16 residues long. V lost 2 bases, J lost 3 bases, and 4 bases stayed unmatched. The germline gives CDR1 MNHEY, CDR2 SVGEGT. CDR3 nucleotide sequence: TGTGCCAGCAGTTACCTCGGGACAGACTATAATTCACCCCTCCACTTT. Residues: CASSYLGTDYNSPLHF.

The chain is built from TRBV6-5 and TRBJ2-2; 9 nucleotides align to TRBD1. CDR1 is MNHEY and CDR2 is SVGAGI in the germline V gene. The CDR3 contains 15 residues. Trimming removed 1 base from V and 7 bases from J; junction bases left unmatched: 4. The CDR3 loop is CASSYYGQGNGELFF. In DNA, the CDR3 is TGTGCCAGCAGTTACTACGGACAGGGGAACGGGGAGCTGTTTTTT.

This chain joins TRBV30 and TRBJ1-6, with 11 bases lining up with TRBD1. The CDR3 has 19 residues. V was pared by 1 base and J by 0 bases, with 8 bases of the junction left unmatched. In germline, CDR1 is GTSNPN, CDR2 SVGIG (reference sequence). Here the CDR3 DNA reads TGTGCCTGGAGTGCACTGGTGGGGACAGGGGGCTCCTATAATTCACCCCTCCACTTT. Encoded protein: CAWSALVGTGGSYNSPLHF.

The rearrangement links TRBV5-1 to TRBJ2-2, with 9 nucleotides matching TRBD2. Germline V gene lookup returns CDR1 SGHRS and CDR2 YFSETQ. This CDR3 comprises 19 residues. V lost 2 bases and J lost 6; bases outside the gene matches: 17. The CDR3 DNA reads TGCGCCAGCAGCTTCTCACCATCCAATGGCGGGAGGGGTGCCGGGGAGCTGTTTTTT. Translating it yields CASSFSPSNGGRGAGELFF.

The V gene is TRBV10-1, the J gene TRBJ2-7; TRBD1 is a possible D gene (6 bases). Trimming removed 3 bases from V and 3 bases from J, with 15 bases in between. CDR3 length: 15 residues. Germline CDR1 and CDR2: WNHNN and SYGVQD (reference sequence). The CDR3 DNA is TGCGCCAGCAGTGATCCCGAGGACAGCCACTACGAGCAGTACTTC. Its translation is CASSDPEDSHYEQYF.

The chain is built from TRBV6-6 and TRBJ1-1; 7 nucleotides agree with TRBD1. V lost 2 bases, J lost 1 base, and 7 bases stayed unmatched. Germline V gene data show CDR1 as MNHNY and CDR2 as SVGAGI (reference sequence). This CDR3 region has 16 residues. In DNA form, the CDR3 reads TGTGCCAGCAGTTACCAACAGGGGCGGGGGAACACTGAAGCTTTCTTT. This encodes CASSYQQGRGNTEAFF.

This clone was counted a single time. J is TRBJ2-2 and V is TRBV12-5; D is ambiguous. V lost 7 bases, J lost 6 bases, and 12 bases lay in between. The CDR3 runs 13 residues. CDR1 and CDR2 from the germline V gene are LGHNT and FRNRAP. CDR3 DNA sequence: TGTGCTAGTGTGCGGAGCTGGGCCGGGGAGCTGTTTTTT. Protein sequence: CASVRSWAGELFF.

This clone occurred once. CDR3 region: CASSYPTGGNSPLHF. The CDR3 nucleotides are TGTGCCAGCAGTTACCCGACAGGGGGTAATTCACCCCTCCACTTT. The chain joins TRBV6-6 to TRBJ1-6; TRBD1 matches at 9 bases. V was pared by 2 bases and J by 6 bases, with 2 bases of the junction left unmatched. Germline assignment: CDR1 MNHNY and CDR2 SVGAGI (reference sequence). This CDR3 comprises 15 residues.

This chain uses TRBV14 with TRBJ2-7; weak D call: TRBD2 (5 bases). Germline values: CDR1 SGHDN, CDR2 FVKESK. This CDR3 spans 14 amino acids. Trimming stripped 4 bases from V and 3 bases from J, with 13 bases between. Here the CDR3 DNA reads TGTGCCAGCAGCCGAGGAGCCGGGGTCTACGAGCAGTACTTC. It encodes CASSRGAGVYEQYF.

The chain couples TRBV10-3 to TRBJ2-7; 9 bases are a match to TRBD1. The CDR3 runs 12 residues. V lost 4 bases and J lost 11; bases outside the gene matches: 6. Germline V lookup: CDR1 ENHRY, CDR2 SYGVKD. Here the CDR3 reads CAISGTQGAEYF. The DNA for the CDR3 is TGTGCCATCAGTGGCACACAGGGGGCTGAGTACTTC.

Only one count was recorded for this clone. The chain has TRBV19 and TRBJ2-7, with 8 bases identical to TRBD1. V was pared by 2 bases and J by 2 bases, with 5 bases of the junction left unmatched. This CDR3 has 15 residues. Germline CDR1 reads LNHDA; CDR2 reads SQIVND (reference sequence). The CDR3 DNA is TGTGCCAGTAGTATATCTGGACAGGGAACCTACGAGCAGTACTTC. Translated: CASSISGQGTYEQYF.

The chain employs TRBV19 and TRBJ1-1; maybe TRBD1 (5 bases). Trimming cost V 2 bases and J 3 bases, with 16 bases left between them. Germline V lookup: CDR1 LNHDA, CDR2 SQIVND (reference sequence). CDR3 length: 16 amino acids. CDR3 residues: CASSIRVAGWYTEAFF. The CDR3 nucleotides read TGTGCCAGTAGTATAAGGGTGGCAGGGTGGTACACTGAAGCTTTCTTT.

This clone was observed a handful of times. V usage is TRBV15 and J usage is TRBJ1-4; D is ambiguous. Per germline, CDR1 LNHNV and CDR2 YYDKDF (reference sequence). Trimming took 0 bases from V and 4 from J, leaving 12 bases between them. The CDR3 is 16 residues long. The CDR3 protein is CATSREAGRFNEKLFF. The CDR3 DNA sequence: TGTGCCACCAGCAGAGAAGCGGGAAGGTTTAATGAAAAACTGTTTTTT. Using reference TRBV15 and TRBJ1-4 for the parts outside the CDR3, the full variable domain is DAMVIQNPRYQVTQFGKPVTLSCSQTLNHNVMYWYQQKSSQAPKLLFHYYDKDFNNEADTPDNFQSRRPNTSFCFLDIRSPGLGDTAMYLCATSREAGRFNEKLFFGSGTQLSVL.

This chain connects TRBV7-9 to TRBJ1-1; 7 bases agree with TRBD1. The V segment lost 7 bases and the J segment 1 base; nucleotides outside the gene matches: 9. CDR3 length equals 15 residues. Germline V gene sequence: CDR1 SEHNR, CDR2 FQNEAQ (reference sequence). The CDR3 is CASTPRGQRNTEAFF. The CDR3 region has the DNA TGTGCCAGCACCCCCAGGGGACAGAGGAACACTGAAGCTTTCTTT.

J is TRBJ1-1 and V is TRBV5-4; a possible D gene is TRBD1 (5 bases). V lost 0 bases, J lost 8 bases, and 14 bases lay in between. CDR1 and CDR2 (germline): SGHNT, YYREEE (reference sequence). This CDR3 is 14 amino acids long. CDR3 DNA sequence: TGTGCCAGCAGCTTGGGACAGACAGTACCCGAAGCTTTCTTT. Amino acids: CASSLGQTVPEAFF.

V is TRBV2 and J is TRBJ2-1; 12 bases align to TRBD2. The CDR3 length is 19 residues. Per germline, CDR1 SNHLY and CDR2 FYNNEI. The ends lost 2 bases at V and 4 bases at J; junction bases unmatched: 12. CDR3 sequence reads: CASSEQALAGGVVYNEQFF. The CDR3 DNA reads as TGTGCCAGCAGTGAACAAGCCCTAGCGGGAGGGGTCGTATACAATGAGCAGTTCTTC.

This clone came up a few times. The rearrangement joins TRBV11-2 to TRBJ1-1; D unclear. Trimming took 5 bases from V and 4 from J, leaving 8 bases between them. CDR1 and CDR2 (germline): SGHAT, FQNNGV. This CDR3 spans 12 amino acids. The CDR3 loop is CASSLSGTEAFF. The CDR3 DNA follows: TGTGCCAGCAGCCTCAGCGGCACTGAAGCTTTCTTT.